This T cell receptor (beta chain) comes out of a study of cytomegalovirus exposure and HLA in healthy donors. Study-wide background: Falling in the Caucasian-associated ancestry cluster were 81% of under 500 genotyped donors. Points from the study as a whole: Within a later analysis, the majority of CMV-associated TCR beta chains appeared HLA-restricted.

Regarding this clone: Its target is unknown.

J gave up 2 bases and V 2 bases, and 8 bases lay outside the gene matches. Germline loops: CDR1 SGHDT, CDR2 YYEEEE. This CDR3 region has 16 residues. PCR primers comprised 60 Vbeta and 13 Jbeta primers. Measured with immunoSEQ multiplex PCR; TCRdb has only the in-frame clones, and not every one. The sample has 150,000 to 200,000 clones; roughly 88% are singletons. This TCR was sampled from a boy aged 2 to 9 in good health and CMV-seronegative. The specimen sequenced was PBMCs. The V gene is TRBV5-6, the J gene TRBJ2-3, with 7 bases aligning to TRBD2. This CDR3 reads CASSFGLVGITDTQYF. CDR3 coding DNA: TGTGCCAGCAGCTTCGGACTAGTGGGGATCACAGATACGCAGTATTTT.